This T cell receptor beta chain was documented in a study of shared clonotypes between healthy human individuals (dated by TCRdb to about 2020). For the study in its entirety: A couple of women and a few men aged 18 to 49 years were included in the cohort. Blood TCR repertoires of about 5 healthy adults were deeply sequenced to estimate repertoire size and the extent of clonotype sharing between individuals. For each donor, CD4 naive and CD4 memory were each run on three plates, CD8 naive on two plates, and CD8 memory on one plate. To increase sequencing depth and limit assay-specific biases, different laboratories used diverse techniques to prepare libraries and sequence TCR repertoires. Per donor, leukapheresis produced somewhere between about 0.8 and 9 billion PBMCs. Broad study findings and their caveats: Across four donors, approximately 5% of naive CD4, roughly 3.5% of naive CD8, approximately 2.5% of memory CD4, and under 0.45% of memory CD8 clonotypes were shared. Even with the large sequencing depth, rarefaction of the sorted-subset datasets indicated that sequencing was incomplete. Sampling was restricted to blood, and TCR repertoires in tissue are likely to differ from TCR repertoires in blood. Compared with non-shared clonotypes, clonotypes shared by all four sorted-subset donors had higher generation probabilities. Based on pairwise subsampling, the degree of clonotype sharing among donors was expected to be affected by sequencing depth. The small number of donors limited the genetic and exposure-history diversity represented. Larger estimated clonotype richness was generally found for naive subsets than for memory subsets.

Using the deep immunoSEQ assay, TCR CDR3 regions were amplified from genomic DNA by multiplex PCR. Extracted genomic DNA from each cell subset was spread evenly across all wells of several immunoSEQ 96-well plates, with each plate serving as a replicate. For sorted subsets, roughly 0.2 ug genomic DNA, equal to some 30,000 T cell genomes, was loaded into each replicate PCR. Purified libraries were quantified with a Qubit 3.0 fluorometer, sized on a Bioanalyzer 2100, and re-quantified with the KAPA Library Quantification kit. Every immunoSEQ 96-well plate was sequenced on a dedicated single-read 150-cycle Illumina NextSeq 550 flow cell. In the source study's methods: Because only junctional sequences without quality scores were contained in the immunoSEQ output, filtering matching that applied to full-length reads could not be performed. Sequences were annotated with PyIR, a Python wrapper for IgBLAST v1.9, and V/J genes and CDR3 were assigned using IMGT germline references. Reads were filtered out if the reads had weak V/J assignments (E-value above 1e-6), no CDR3, stop codons, out-of-frame junctions, or ambiguous translated residues. V3J clonotypes were defined by identical inferred V gene, J gene, and CDR3 amino acid sequence. The percentage overlap between two repertoires was calculated by dividing the number of shared unique clonotypes by the size of the smaller repertoire. Richness of each repertoire was evaluated using RTK rarefaction, the Chao1 estimator, and Recon v2.1 estimates of unobserved clonotypes. Generation probabilities were computed with OLGA for all TCRbeta clonotypes obtained by the gDNA method from a handful of donors. Drawn from immuneACCESS, this table holds only the in-frame rearrangements with V and J called that TCRdb kept. Clones are partly lost; checked studies trace under half to an unresolved V gene and leave the rest unexplained. For V, J and clone size, that table is used; D and trimming come from the DNA. For this sample there are over a million clones; about 96% appear just once. Roughly 1.1% of the sample is in the top ten clones.

After removal of 5 bases from V and 2 bases from J, the junction retains 12 bases not matched to a gene. Reading the germline V gene (reference sequence) gives CDR1 WNHNN and CDR2 SYGVQD. Spanning cysteine to phenylalanine, the CDR3 consists of 20 amino acids. The read is trimmed to its CDR3 DNA, 60 bases read in frame from base 1. Donors were healthy HIV-negative adults with no recently reported acute infections or vaccinations. All donors were Caucasian adults living in Nashville, Tennessee, USA. CD4+ T cells were enriched by magnetic negative selection, after which naive cells were positively selected on CD45RA and the negative fraction was taken as the memory subset. After blood collection by leukapheresis, PBMCs were isolated using Ficoll-Histopaque density gradient centrifugation and then cryopreserved in the vapor phase of liquid nitrogen. Purity and quantity of every magnetically sorted T cell population were checked by analytical flow cytometry. From each sorted fraction, genomic DNA was isolated and quantified by UV absorbance on a Nanodrop 2000c.

Regarding this clone: Its cognate antigen has yet to be identified. No clone much larger than this one lies a single base away; base qualities are absent.

The material sequenced was naive CD4+ T cells sorted from blood. Interpreted using the paper, the cell subset or site label stands for: CD45RA+ positively selected. The chain joins TRBV10-1 to TRBJ2-2, and 15 bases in between align with TRBD2. This receptor was identified in a man aged 25 to 45 in good health. The sequenced DNA: TGCGCCAGCAGTTCTCATCCGGGACTAGCGGGAGGCCGCAACACCGGGGAGCTGTTTTTT. Its protein is CASSSHPGLAGGRNTGELFF.